The clone carrying this TCR beta chain was recorded many times. Antigen unknown. The data were taken from a study of early T cells in non-severe SARS-CoV-2 infection. Study-level information: Sequenced material consisted of bulk RNA (from unsorted whole blood), and chains were unpaired.

Study-wide findings and caveats: Clonotype matching in VDJdb favored anti-spike CD8 responses and did not capture private and CD4 specificities.

Individual cDNA molecules received unique molecular identifiers during library preparation. TCRdb analysed the 5' RACE reads with MiXCR anew, one entry per CDR3 protein. In the table there are about 48,000 distinct CDR3 sequences, roughly 7.7% of which are singletons. V shed 2 bases and J shed 3 bases, with 8 bases lying between them. There are 13 residues in the CDR3. Per the germline V gene, CDR1 is MDHEN and CDR2 is SYDVKM. The clonotype comes from an adult who was a healthcare worker with PCR-confirmed SARS-CoV-2 infection or an uninfected control (not recorded which). The sample taken for sequencing was whole blood. V is TRBV28 and J is TRBJ2-7; D call uncertain. The DNA for the CDR3 is TGTGCCAGCAGTTTACCAGACCACTACGAGCAGTACTTC. Its translation: CASSLPDHYEQYF.